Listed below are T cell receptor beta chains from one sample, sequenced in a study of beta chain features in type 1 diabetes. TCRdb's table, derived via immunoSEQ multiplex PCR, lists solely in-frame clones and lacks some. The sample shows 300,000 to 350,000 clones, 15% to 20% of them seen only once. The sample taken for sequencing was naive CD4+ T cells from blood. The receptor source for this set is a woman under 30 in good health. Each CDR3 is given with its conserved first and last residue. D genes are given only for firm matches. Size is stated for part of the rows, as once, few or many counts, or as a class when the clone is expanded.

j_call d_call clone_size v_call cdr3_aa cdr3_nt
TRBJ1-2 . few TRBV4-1 CASSQDRVSSRANYGYTF TGCGCCAGCAGCCAAGACAGGGTTTCAAGCAGGGCCAACTATGGCTACACCTTC
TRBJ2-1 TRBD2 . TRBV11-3 CASSLGLAGGHEQFF TGTGCCAGCAGCTTAGGTTTAGCGGGAGGGCATGAGCAGTTCTTC
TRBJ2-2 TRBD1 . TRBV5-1 CASSVGTGDTGELFF TGCGCCAGCAGCGTCGGGACAGGGGACACCGGGGAGCTGTTTTTT
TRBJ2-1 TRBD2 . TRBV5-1 CASRQGLAGNNEQFF TGCGCCAGCAGACAGGGACTAGCGGGGAACAATGAGCAGTTCTTC
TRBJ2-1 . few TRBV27 CASQGLKGHNEQFF TGTGCCAGCCAGGGCCTCAAAGGGCACAATGAGCAGTTCTTC
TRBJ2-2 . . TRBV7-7 CASSLSSANTGELFF TGTGCTAGCAGCTTGAGTTCTGCGAACACCGGGGAGCTGTTTTTT
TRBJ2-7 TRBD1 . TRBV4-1 CASSPGQGSSYEQYF TGCGCCAGCAGCCCGGGACAGGGGTCCTCCTACGAGCAGTACTTC
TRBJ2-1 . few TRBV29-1 CSVEVVFYNEQFF TGCAGCGTTGAAGTTGTCTTCTACAATGAGCAGTTCTTC
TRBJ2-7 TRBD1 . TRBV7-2 CASSYQTGSSYEQYF TGTGCCAGCAGCTACCAGACAGGGAGCTCCTACGAGCAGTACTTC
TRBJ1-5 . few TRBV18 CASSLDSKNQPQHF TGTGCCAGCTCACTCGACAGTAAAAATCAGCCCCAGCATTTT
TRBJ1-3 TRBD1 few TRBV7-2 CASSFGGGTGNTIYF TGTGCCAGCAGCTTCGGAGGGGGCACAGGAAACACCATATATTTT
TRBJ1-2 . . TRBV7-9 CAGRGSNYGYTF TGTGCGGGCAGGGGAAGTAACTATGGCTACACCTTC
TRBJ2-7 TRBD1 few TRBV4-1 CASSHPGQGSEQYF TGCGCCAGCAGCCACCCTGGACAGGGAAGCGAGCAGTACTTC
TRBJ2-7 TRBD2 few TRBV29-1 CSVRLAVAVEYF TGCAGCGTCCGACTAGCGGTCGCCGTAGAGTACTTC
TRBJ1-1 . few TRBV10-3 CAISGAPGGTEAFF TGTGCCATCAGTGGGGCCCCCGGAGGCACTGAAGCTTTCTTT
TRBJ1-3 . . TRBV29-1 CSAVPGSGGNTIYF TGCAGCGCTGTACCGGGGAGCGGTGGAAACACCATATATTTT
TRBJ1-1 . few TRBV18 CASSPFEMQEGSTEAFF TGTGCCAGCTCACCATTCGAAATGCAGGAGGGGTCCACTGAAGCTTTCTTT
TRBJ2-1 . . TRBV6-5 CASLWTRSYNEQFF TGTGCCAGCCTCTGGACTCGCTCCTACAATGAGCAGTTCTTC
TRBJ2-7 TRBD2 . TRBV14 CASSLAGGAYEQYF TGTGCCAGCAGCTTAGCGGGAGGCGCCTACGAGCAGTACTTC
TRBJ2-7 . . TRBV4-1 CASSQASVASYEQYF TGCGCCAGCAGCCAAGCTAGCGTTGCCTCCTACGAGCAGTACTTC
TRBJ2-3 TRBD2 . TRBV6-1 CASSVETSGDTQYF TGTGCCAGCAGTGTCGAGACTAGCGGAGATACGCAGTATTTT
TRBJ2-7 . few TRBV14 CASSQGHYEQYF TGTGCCAGCAGCCAAGGTCACTACGAGCAGTACTTC
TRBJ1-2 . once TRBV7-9 CASSFTEDYGYTF TGTGCCAGCAGCTTCACAGAAGACTATGGCTACACCTTC
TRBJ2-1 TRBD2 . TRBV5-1 CASSASGRGYEQFF TGCGCCAGCAGCGCTAGCGGGAGAGGCTATGAGCAGTTCTTC
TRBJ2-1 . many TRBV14 CASSPSGQGEQFF TGTGCCAGCAGCCCTTCAGGGCAGGGGGAGCAGTTCTTC
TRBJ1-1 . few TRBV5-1 CASSTGGGDTEAFF TGCGCCAGCAGCACGGGAGGAGGGGACACTGAAGCTTTCTTT
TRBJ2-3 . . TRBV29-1 CSAGLVTDTQYF TGCAGCGCTGGACTCGTCACAGATACGCAGTATTTT
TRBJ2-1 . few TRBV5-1 CASSLVGGSSYNEQFF TGCGCCAGCAGCTTGGTCGGGGGAAGCTCCTACAATGAGCAGTTCTTC
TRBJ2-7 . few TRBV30 CAWRRPGTFYEQYF TGTGCCTGGAGGCGTCCCGGGACATTCTACGAGCAGTACTTC
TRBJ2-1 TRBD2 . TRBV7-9 CASSLPLQRGGLKNEQFF TGTGCCAGCAGCTTACCCCTCCAGCGGGGGGGCCTGAAGAATGAGCAGTTCTTC
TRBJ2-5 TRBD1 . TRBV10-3 CAISAYKGQGKETQYF TGTGCCATCAGCGCTTATAAGGGACAGGGAAAAGAGACCCAGTACTTC
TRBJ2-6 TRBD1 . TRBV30 CAWSLGRTGGSNVLTF TGTGCCTGGAGTTTAGGTCGGACAGGGGGTTCCAACGTCCTGACTTTC
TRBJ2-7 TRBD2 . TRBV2 CASSMTSGGASEQYF TGTGCCAGCAGTATGACTAGCGGGGGGGCCTCCGAGCAGTACTTC
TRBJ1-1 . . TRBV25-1 CAASGTGTEAFF TGTGCCGCCTCGGGGACTGGAACTGAAGCTTTCTTT
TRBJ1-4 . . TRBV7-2 CATSPRLGGKLFF TGTGCCACCTCTCCCCGCCTAGGTGGGAAACTGTTTTTT